A single sample gave rise to the 26 T cell receptor beta chains below, sequenced in a study of T cell repertoires in cytomegalovirus infection. Via MiXCR, TCRdb re-called the reads, giving one row per CDR3 protein. This table holds more than 150,000 distinct CDR3 sequences, about 25% found once. Sequences were obtained from PBMCs. Source of these receptors: a human donor in good health (CMV status not recorded). Some clones in this sample may be carry-over from other donors' samples.

The chain carries TRBV4-1 and TRBJ2-2; TRBD1 aligns across 8 bases. Germline V CDR1 and CDR2: MGHRA, YSYEKL. The trim removed 0 bases at V and 5 bases at J, leaving 5 bases unmatched. This CDR3 spans 16 amino acids. DNA for the CDR3: TGCGCCAGCAGCCAAGATGGCGGGACAGGAACCGGGGAGCTGTTTTTT. Translation: CASSQDGGTGTGELFF.

Worth noting for this clonotype: Possible read error: a much larger clone is one base away. The genes are TRBV11-2 and TRBJ1-5; D is ambiguous. The V gene's germline CDR1 is SGHAT and CDR2 FQNNGV. The CDR3 consists of 15 residues. The CDR3 sequence is CAISLDRKENQPQHF. The DNA for the CDR3 is TGTGCCATCAGCTTAGATCGGAAGGAGAATCAGCCCCAGCATTTT.

The V and J genes are TRBV2 and TRBJ1-2, with TRBD1 matching over 7 bases. The CDR3 spans 13 residues. V was pared by 10 bases and J by 6 bases, with 11 bases of the junction left unmatched. Looked up from germline, CDR1 is SNHLY and CDR2 is FYNNEI. The CDR3 is CATLTGKLDGYTF. The CDR3 region has the DNA TGTGCCACCCTGACAGGGAAACTTGATGGCTACACCTTC.

The genes are TRBV5-1 and TRBJ1-1; 8 positions match TRBD1. The CDR3 contains 16 residues. CDR1 SGHRS and CDR2 YFSETQ come from the germline V gene. Trimming at V came to 2 bases and at J to 2 bases, leaving 8 bases not matched to a gene. The CDR3 sequence is CASSFGTGDDNTEAFF. CDR3 DNA sequence: TGCGCCAGCAGCTTCGGGACAGGAGACGATAACACTGAAGCTTTCTTT.

This clonotype was observed many times. The rearrangement joins TRBV7-2 to TRBJ2-6, with D unclear. In germline, CDR1 is SGHTA, CDR2 FQGNSA. Between the trimmed V and J ends, which lost 5 bases and 0 bases, there was a span of 14 bases. This CDR3 has 17 amino acids. Written as DNA, the CDR3 is TGTGCCAGCAGCCCCACCCGGGCCCTCTCTGGGGCCAACGTCCTGACTTTC. Amino acids: CASSPTRALSGANVLTF.

This clonotype was counted many times. This rearrangement joins TRBV7-9 to TRBJ1-2, with no clear D. The V end lost 5 bases, the J end lost 8 bases, and 12 bases lay between the germline ends. CDR1 is SEHNR, CDR2 FQNEAQ, per germline (reference sequence). CDR3 length: 12 residues. The DNA for the CDR3 is TGTGCCAGCAGCCCAGTGGTGGAGGGCTACACCTTC. Translated, it gives CASSPVVEGYTF. The full variable domain, its missing parts supplied by reference TRBV7-9 and TRBJ1-2, is DTGVSQNPRHKITKRGQNVTFRCDPISEHNRLYWYRQTLGQGPEFLTYFQNEAQLEKSRLLSDRFSAERPKGSFSTLEIQRTEQGDSAMYLCASSPVVEGYTFGSGTRLTVV.

This clonotype was observed a handful of times. The chain employs TRBV7-6 and TRBJ2-5, with 9 bases lining up with TRBD2. This CDR3 contains 15 residues. Germline trimming cut 1 base from V and 4 bases from J; bases unmatched to any gene: 4. The germline CDR1 and CDR2 sequences are SGHVS and FNYEAQ. The CDR3 nucleotides read TGTGCCAGCAGCTTAGATAGAGCGGGAGGAGAGACCCAGTACTTC. This gives the protein CASSLDRAGGETQYF.

For this clonotype: Since no conserved phenylalanine or tryptophan closes the CDR3, a read error is the likely cause. The V call is TRBV20-1, the J call TRBJ1-2; D is undetermined. The CDR3 is 10 residues long. Per germline, CDR1 DFQATT and CDR2 SNEGSKA (reference sequence). The V gene lost 5 bases and the J gene lost 8 bases, with 9 bases spanning the gap. CDR3 amino acids: CSASSGGYTY. The CDR3 bases are TGCAGTGCTTCGAGTGGGGGCTACACCTAC.

The sample holds many counts of this clonotype. The rearrangement links TRBV7-2 to TRBJ2-7; 8 bases line up with TRBD2. Trimming cost V 6 bases and J 0 bases; bases outside gene matches: 4. This CDR3 region has 14 residues. Germline lookup yields CDR1 SGHTA and CDR2 FQGNSA. For the CDR3, the DNA is TGTGCCAGCAGACCCGGGACTAGCTCCTACGAGCAGTACTTC. Translating it yields CASRPGTSSYEQYF.

This clonotype was observed a few times. The rearrangement links TRBV9 to TRBJ1-2; no definite D call. V lost 0 bases, J lost 4 bases, and 10 bases lay in between. The CDR3 loop spans 14 amino acids. From germline, CDR1 is SGDLS and CDR2 YYNGEE. The CDR3 sequence is CASSVGEGVYGYTF. For the CDR3, the DNA is TGTGCCAGCAGCGTAGGGGAGGGAGTCTATGGCTACACCTTC.

The chain couples TRBV19 to TRBJ1-1; D unclear. The CDR3 spans 13 residues. Between the trimmed V and J ends, which lost 5 bases and 2 bases, there was a span of 9 bases. CDR1 is LNHDA and CDR2 is SQIVND in the germline V gene (reference sequence). CDR3 sequence reads: CASSWVDNTEAFF. CDR3 bases: TGTGCCAGTAGTTGGGTCGACAACACTGAAGCTTTCTTT.

This sequence joins TRBV15 and TRBJ2-6; TRBD2 aligns across 11 bases. Per the germline V gene, CDR1 is LNHNV and CDR2 is YYDKDF (reference sequence). This CDR3 has 22 amino acids. The ends lost 3 bases at V and 0 bases at J; junction bases unmatched: 16. The CDR3 here is CATSSERLAGSHRSSGANVLTF. Written as DNA, the CDR3 is TGTGCCACCAGCAGCGAAAGACTAGCGGGAAGCCATCGGAGCTCTGGGGCCAACGTCCTGACTTTC.

This chain uses TRBV6-5 with TRBJ1-2; D is perhaps TRBD1 (6 bases). V lost 0 bases and J lost 4, with 12 bases in between. In germline, CDR1 is MNHEY, CDR2 SVGAGI. The CDR3 covers 15 residues. In DNA, the CDR3 is TGTGCCAGCAGTTACTCGATAGGGGGAGGCTATGGCTACACCTTC. Translation: CASSYSIGGGYGYTF.

This clonotype has only a few counts. V usage is TRBV7-3 and J usage is TRBJ2-2, with D possibly TRBD1 on 6 matching bases. The CDR3 has 16 amino acids. V shed 1 base and J shed 5 bases, with 14 bases lying between them. Germline CDR1 SGHTA, CDR2 FQGTGA. The CDR3 protein is CASSLRPAGATGELFF. DNA for the CDR3: TGTGCCAGCAGCTTAAGACCGGCAGGGGCGACCGGGGAGCTGTTTTTT.

Many counts were recorded for this clonotype. The rearrangement uses TRBV7-6 and TRBJ2-5; 11 positions match TRBD2. The CDR3 spans 16 residues. The V and J ends lost 3 bases and 2 bases, in that order; junction bases with no gene match: 5. Per the germline V gene, CDR1 is SGHVS and CDR2 is FNYEAQ. CDR3 loop: CASSFRIAGGQETQYF. CDR3 coding DNA: TGTGCCAGCAGCTTTCGAATAGCGGGGGGGCAAGAGACCCAGTACTTC.

Only a few counts were recorded for this clonotype. The gene calls are TRBV6-6 and TRBJ2-5; D perhaps matches TRBD1 (5 bases). Between the trimmed V and J ends, which lost 5 bases and 2 bases, there was a span of 9 bases. CDR1 and CDR2 (germline): MNHNY, SVGAGI (reference sequence). This CDR3 is 13 amino acids long. CDR3 residues: CASSKTVQETQYF. In DNA form, the CDR3 reads TGTGCCAGCAGTAAGACAGTTCAAGAGACCCAGTACTTC.

The rearrangement links TRBV24-1 to TRBJ1-2; 7 bases fit TRBD1. This CDR3 has 15 residues. After removal of 4 bases from V and 7 bases from J, the junction contained 11 bases not matched to a gene. CDR1 and CDR2 (germline): KGHDR, SFDVKD. The CDR3: CATSETGKQGSGYTF. DNA of the CDR3: TGTGCCACCAGTGAAACCGGGAAACAGGGGAGTGGCTACACCTTC.

The sample holds many counts of this clonotype. The chain employs TRBV7-3 and TRBJ2-6; D remains ambiguous. From germline, CDR1 is SGHTA and CDR2 FQGTGA. The CDR3 is made up of 16 amino acids. Trimming took off 0 bases at V and 2 bases at J, with 8 bases between the two ends. The DNA of the CDR3 is TGTGCCAGCAGCTTAACGTGGGGAACTGGGGCCAACGTCCTGACTTTC. Its protein is CASSLTWGTGANVLTF.

This clonotype was seen a handful of times. V gene TRBV6-6 combines with J gene TRBJ2-1; TRBD2 aligns across 9 bases. V lost 0 bases and J lost 7; bases outside the gene matches: 10. The CDR3 spans 17 residues. Germline values: CDR1 MNHNY, CDR2 SVGAGI (reference sequence). CDR3 loop: CASSYSGISGSFNEQFF. In nucleotides, the CDR3 is TGTGCCAGCAGTTACTCCGGGATTAGCGGGAGTTTTAATGAGCAGTTCTTC.

The chain is built from TRBV13 and TRBJ1-1; 8 positions agree with TRBD1. The CDR3 runs to 15 residues. CDR1 is PRHDT and CDR2 is FYEKMQ in the germline V gene (reference sequence). V shed 1 base, J shed 5 bases, and the junction held 6 bases outside the gene matches. CDR3 coding DNA: TGTGCCAGCAGCTTAGAGGCAGGGGGCAGGACTGAAGCTTTCTTT. Translating it yields CASSLEAGGRTEAFF.

This clonotype showed up many times. The gene calls are TRBV28 and TRBJ1-3; 7 positions match TRBD1. The junction had 8 bases not matched to a gene; V was cut back by 3 bases and J by 0 bases. Germline V lookup: CDR1 MDHEN, CDR2 SYDVKM. CDR3 length: 17 amino acids. CDR3 residues: CASSFLSEGASGNTIYF. The CDR3 region has the DNA TGTGCCAGCAGTTTTTTGAGCGAGGGGGCCTCTGGAAACACCATATATTTT.

Comment on this clonotype: A much larger clone sits a single nucleotide away, making a read error possible. J is TRBJ2-1 and V is TRBV7-2; D possibly corresponds to TRBD2 (5 bases). The CDR3 spans 15 residues. CDR1 is SGHTA and CDR2 is FQGNSA in the germline V gene. In DNA form, the CDR3 reads TGTGCCAGCAGCCTGACTATCCCAGTCTACAATGAGCAGTTGTTC. Protein product: CASSLTIPVYNEQLF.

This clonotype was picked up many times. V gene TRBV7-2 combines with J gene TRBJ2-7; tentative D call: TRBD1 (5 bases). Germline-derived CDR1 and CDR2 are SGHTA and FQGNSA. The CDR3 spans 14 residues. V was shortened by 4 bases and J by 0 bases, with 10 bases between the two germline ends. CDR3 coding DNA: TGTGCCAGCAGCTCCCCGACAGCCTCCTACGAGCAGTACTTC. Amino acids: CASSSPTASYEQYF.

This sequence joins TRBV29-1 and TRBJ1-1; the match to TRBD1 covers 8 bases. Germline values: CDR1 SQVTM, CDR2 ANQGSEA. The CDR3 loop spans 14 amino acids. V was pared by 5 bases and J by 5 bases, with 10 bases of the junction left unmatched. The DNA of the CDR3 is TGCAGCGTTCGGCAGGGGGCTGGAGGGACTGAAGCTTTCTTT. Its translation is CSVRQGAGGTEAFF.

The table lists this clonotype with a few counts. V and J are TRBV6-5 and TRBJ1-6; 8 bases are a match to TRBD1. Germline V gene sequence: CDR1 MNHEY, CDR2 SVGAGI. V lost 7 bases and J lost 7; bases outside the gene matches: 9. This CDR3 is 15 amino acids long. CDR3 nucleotides: TGTGCCAGCAAGCACAGGGGGTATAGGAATTCACCCCTCCACTTT. Amino acids: CASKHRGYRNSPLHF.

This clonotype has a count of ten or more. V gene TRBV7-6 combines with J gene TRBJ2-1; D is uncertain. Trimming took 5 bases from V and 4 from J, leaving 12 bases between them. The length of the CDR3 is 14 residues. The germline V gene has CDR1 SGHVS and CDR2 FNYEAQ. In nucleotides, the CDR3 is TGTGCCAGCAGCCGCGGAGAGGTATACAATGAGCAGTTCTTC. This sequence encodes CASSRGEVYNEQFF. Variable domain in full (rest from reference TRBV7-6 and TRBJ2-1): GAGVSQSPRYKVTKRGQDVALRCDPISGHVSLYWYRQALGQGPEFLTYFNYEAQQDKSGLPNDRFSAERPEGSISTLTIQRTEQRDSAMYRCASSRGEVYNEQFFGPGTRLTVL.